The T cell receptor (beta chain) described here comes from a study of human T cells and chemical hapten exposure. Time point indicated: pre-sensitization, week 0. Treatment: therapeutic diphenylcyclopropenone sensitization with weekly scalp DPC. From the RACE reads, TCRdb called clonotypes with MiXCR, one entry per CDR3 protein. The sample contains a few hundred thousand distinct CDR3 sequences, around 5% of which appear only once. This clonotype showed up just a few times. The V gene lost 5 bases and the J gene lost 8 bases, with 19 bases spanning the gap. Looked up from germline, CDR1 is DFQATT and CDR2 is SNEGSKA (reference sequence). The CDR3 totals 14 residues.

The TCR was taken from a woman under 30 with alopecia areata. Some clones in this sample may be carry-over from other donors' samples. The specimen comprised whole blood, sampled in connection with sensitization to the hapten diphenylcyclopropenone (DPC). The V and J genes are TRBV20-1 and TRBJ2-1; perhaps TRBD2 as D (6 bases). DNA of the CDR3: TGCAGTGCTTACCCGGAGGGCCGGATGGATGAGCAGTTCTTC. Amino acid sequence: CSAYPEGRMDEQFF.